The clone carrying this T cell receptor (beta chain) was observed at least ten times. The data stem from a study of regulatory T cells in long-lasting Graves disease. The CDR3 runs 15 residues. Germline CDR1 reads SNHLY; CDR2 reads FYNNEI. The junction had 8 bases not matched to a gene; V was cut back by 6 bases and J by 10 bases. This sample's time point: newly diagnosed GD, antithyroid drugs for less than 3 months. The authors made the TCR library using RNA they extracted from PBMCs. According to the study, TCR beta libraries were built with iRepertoire HTBI primers and CDR3-region Arm-PCR. MiXCR was run by TCRdb on the multiplex PCR reads, yielding one entry per CDR3 protein. The table records about 420,000 distinct CDR3 sequences, roughly 15% of them present only once. This same sample was also taken into another study, of T cells in Graves' hyperthyroidism and ophthalmopathy. As reported in that work: Hyperthyroidism in the patients, aged 18 to 65, was newly diagnosed and under 2 months in duration.

The sequences come from peripheral blood mononuclear cells (PBMCs), collected at new diagnosis, from a patient treated with antithyroid drugs. This sequence joins TRBV2 and TRBJ2-1, with 14 bases that match TRBD2. This clonotype originated in a woman between 18 and 29 years old with Graves disease. The CDR3 spells CASRKGLAGVEEQFF. The DNA for the CDR3 is TGTGCCAGCAGGAAGGGACTAGCGGGAGTGGAAGAGCAGTTCTTC.